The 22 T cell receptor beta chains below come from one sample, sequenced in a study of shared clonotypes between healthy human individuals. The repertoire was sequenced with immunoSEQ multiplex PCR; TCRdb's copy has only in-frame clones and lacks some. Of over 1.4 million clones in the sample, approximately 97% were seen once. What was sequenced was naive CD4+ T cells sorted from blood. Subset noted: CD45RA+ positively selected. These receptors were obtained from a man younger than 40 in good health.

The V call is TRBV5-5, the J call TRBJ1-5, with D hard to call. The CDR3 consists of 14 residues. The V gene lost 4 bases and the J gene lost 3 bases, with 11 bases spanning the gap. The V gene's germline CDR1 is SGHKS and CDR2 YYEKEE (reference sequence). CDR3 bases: TGTGCCAGCAGCCTCGGGGTAGCCAATCAGCCCCAGCATTTT. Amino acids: CASSLGVANQPQHF. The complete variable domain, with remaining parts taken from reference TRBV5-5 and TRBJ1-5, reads DAGVTQSPTHLIKTRGQQVTLRCSPISGHKSVSWYQQVLGQGPQFIFQYYEKEERGRGNFPDRFSARQFPNYSSELNVNALLLGDSALYLCASSLGVANQPQHFGDGTRLSIL.

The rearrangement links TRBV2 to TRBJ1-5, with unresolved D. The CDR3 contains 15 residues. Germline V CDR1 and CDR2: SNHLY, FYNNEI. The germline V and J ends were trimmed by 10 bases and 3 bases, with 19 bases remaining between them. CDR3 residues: CATQSSIGANQPQHF. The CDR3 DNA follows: TGTGCCACCCAGTCGTCCATTGGCGCCAATCAGCCCCAGCATTTT.

The CDR3 DNA sequence: TGTGCCAGCAGCGTAGACCCTAGGAGGTGGGGTGAGCAGTTCTTC. Translated, it gives CASSVDPRRWGEQFF. The chain carries TRBV9 and TRBJ2-1; D is possibly TRBD2 (5 bases). V shed 0 bases and J shed 9 bases, with 16 bases lying between them. CDR1 is SGDLS and CDR2 is YYNGEE in the germline V gene. The CDR3 is 15 amino acids.

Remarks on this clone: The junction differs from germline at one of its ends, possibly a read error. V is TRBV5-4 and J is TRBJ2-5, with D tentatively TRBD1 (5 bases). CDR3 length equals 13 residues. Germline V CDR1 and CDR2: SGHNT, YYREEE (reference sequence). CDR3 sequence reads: CASSYGPQEIQYF. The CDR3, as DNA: TGTGCCAGCAGCTACGGACCACAGGAGATCCAGTACTTC.

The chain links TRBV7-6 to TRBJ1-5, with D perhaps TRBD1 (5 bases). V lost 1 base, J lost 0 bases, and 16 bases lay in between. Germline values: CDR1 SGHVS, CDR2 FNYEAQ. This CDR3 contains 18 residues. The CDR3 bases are TGTGCCAGCAGCTTAGGGTTAAGGGACCCGTATAGCAATCAGCCCCAGCATTTT. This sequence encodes CASSLGLRDPYSNQPQHF.

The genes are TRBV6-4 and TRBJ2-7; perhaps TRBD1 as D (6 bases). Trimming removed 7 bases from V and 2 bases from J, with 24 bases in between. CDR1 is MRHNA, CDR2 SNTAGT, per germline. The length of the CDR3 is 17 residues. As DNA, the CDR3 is TGTGCCAGCACTCTAGGCAGGGGAAAGACACTACCCTACGAGCAGTACTTC. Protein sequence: CASTLGRGKTLPYEQYF.

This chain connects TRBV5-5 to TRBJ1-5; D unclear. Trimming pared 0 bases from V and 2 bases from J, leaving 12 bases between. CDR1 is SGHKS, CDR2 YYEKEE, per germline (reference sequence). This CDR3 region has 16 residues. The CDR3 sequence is CASSLGEFMGNQPQHF. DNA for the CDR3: TGTGCCAGCAGCTTGGGAGAATTTATGGGCAATCAGCCCCAGCATTTT.

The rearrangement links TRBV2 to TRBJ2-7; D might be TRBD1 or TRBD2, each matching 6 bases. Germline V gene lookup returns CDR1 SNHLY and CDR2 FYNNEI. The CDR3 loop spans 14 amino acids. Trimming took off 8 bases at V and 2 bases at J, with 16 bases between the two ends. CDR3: CASWRGDLPYEQYF. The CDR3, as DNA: TGTGCCAGCTGGAGGGGGGATCTCCCCTACGAGCAGTACTTC.

CDR3 coding DNA: TGTGCCAGCAGCCCTAAGACTAGCGGGAGCACAGATACGCAGTATTTT. This sequence encodes CASSPKTSGSTDTQYF. This rearrangement joins TRBV16 to TRBJ2-3; 10 nucleotides match TRBD2. Looked up from germline, CDR1 is KGHSY and CDR2 is FQNENV. V was clipped by 4 bases and J by 0 bases; unmatched bases: 4. This CDR3 has 16 amino acids. The entire variable domain, with the rest obtained from reference TRBV16 and TRBJ2-3, is as follows: GEEVAQTPKHLVRGEGQKAKLYCAPIKGHSYVFWYQQVLKNEFKFLISFQNENVFDETGMPKERFSAKCLPNSPCSLEIQATKLEDSAVYFCASSPKTSGSTDTQYFGPGTRLTVL.

The CDR3 DNA follows: TGTGCCAGCAGGACAGGCCCCAACACTGAAGCTTTCTTT. Amino acids: CASRTGPNTEAFF. V usage is TRBV25-1 and J usage is TRBJ1-1; D might be TRBD1 (6 bases). Germline assignment: CDR1 MGHDK and CDR2 SYGVNS. The ends were cut back, 6 bases at V and 2 bases at J, with 10 bases in the middle. The CDR3 is 13 amino acids.

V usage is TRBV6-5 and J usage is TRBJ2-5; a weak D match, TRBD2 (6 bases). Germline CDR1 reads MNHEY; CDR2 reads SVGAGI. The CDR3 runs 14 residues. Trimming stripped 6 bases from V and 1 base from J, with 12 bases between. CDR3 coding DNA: TGTGCCAGCAGCCGGGGGTTTGGCCAAGAGACCCAGTACTTC. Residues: CASSRGFGQETQYF.

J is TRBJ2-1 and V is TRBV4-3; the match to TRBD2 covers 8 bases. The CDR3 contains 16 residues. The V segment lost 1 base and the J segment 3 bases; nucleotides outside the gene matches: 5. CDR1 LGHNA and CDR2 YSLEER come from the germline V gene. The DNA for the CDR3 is TGCGCCAGCAGCCAAGGGGGCGGGAGGAACTACAATGAGCAGTTCTTC. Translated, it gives CASSQGGGRNYNEQFF.

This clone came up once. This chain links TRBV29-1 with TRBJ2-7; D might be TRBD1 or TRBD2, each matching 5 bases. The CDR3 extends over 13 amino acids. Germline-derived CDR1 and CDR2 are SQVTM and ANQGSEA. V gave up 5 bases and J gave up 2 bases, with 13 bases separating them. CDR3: CSVLRDGPYEQYF. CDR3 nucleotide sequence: TGCAGCGTTCTCCGGGACGGCCCCTACGAGCAGTACTTC.

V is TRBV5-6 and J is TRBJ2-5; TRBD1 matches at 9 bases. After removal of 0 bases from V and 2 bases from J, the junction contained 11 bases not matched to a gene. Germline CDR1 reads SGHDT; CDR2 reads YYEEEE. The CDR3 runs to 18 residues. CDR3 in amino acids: CASSLAFGQGNPQETQYF. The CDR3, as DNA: TGTGCCAGCAGCTTGGCCTTCGGACAGGGGAATCCACAAGAGACCCAGTACTTC.

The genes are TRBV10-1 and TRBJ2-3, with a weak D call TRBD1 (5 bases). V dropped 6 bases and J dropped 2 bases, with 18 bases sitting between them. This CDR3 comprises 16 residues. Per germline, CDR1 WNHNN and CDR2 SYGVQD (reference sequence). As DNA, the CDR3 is TGCGCCAGCAGCGAGACTGGGGCCATCACCACAGATACGCAGTATTTT. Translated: CASSETGAITTDTQYF.

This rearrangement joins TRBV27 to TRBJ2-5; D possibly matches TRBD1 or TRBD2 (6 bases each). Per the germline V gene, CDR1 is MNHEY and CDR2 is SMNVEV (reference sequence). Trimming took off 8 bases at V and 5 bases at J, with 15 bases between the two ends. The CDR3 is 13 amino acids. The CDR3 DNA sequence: TGTGCCAGCTCCCGGGGGCGCCGGGAGACCCAGTACTTC. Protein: CASSRGRRETQYF.

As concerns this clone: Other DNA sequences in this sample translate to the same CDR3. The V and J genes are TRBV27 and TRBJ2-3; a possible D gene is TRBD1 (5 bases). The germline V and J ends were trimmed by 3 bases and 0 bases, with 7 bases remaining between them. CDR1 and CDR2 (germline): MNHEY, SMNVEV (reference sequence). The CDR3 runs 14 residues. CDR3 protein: CASSFSGSTDTQYF. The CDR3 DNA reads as TGTGCCAGCAGTTTTTCAGGGAGCACAGATACGCAGTATTTT.

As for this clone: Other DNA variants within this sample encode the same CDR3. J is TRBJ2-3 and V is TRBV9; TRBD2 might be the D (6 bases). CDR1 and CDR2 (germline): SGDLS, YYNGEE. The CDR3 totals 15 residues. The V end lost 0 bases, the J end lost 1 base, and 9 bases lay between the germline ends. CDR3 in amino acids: CASSVGASGTDTQYF. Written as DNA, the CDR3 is TGTGCCAGCAGCGTAGGGGCTAGCGGCACAGATACGCAGTATTTT.

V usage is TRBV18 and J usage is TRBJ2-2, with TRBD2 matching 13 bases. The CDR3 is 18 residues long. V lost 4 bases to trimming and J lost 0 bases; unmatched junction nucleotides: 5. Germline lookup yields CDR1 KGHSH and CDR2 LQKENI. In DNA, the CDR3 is TGTGCCAGCTCACGAGGACTAGCGGGAGTCCCGAACACCGGGGAGCTGTTTTTT. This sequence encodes CASSRGLAGVPNTGELFF.

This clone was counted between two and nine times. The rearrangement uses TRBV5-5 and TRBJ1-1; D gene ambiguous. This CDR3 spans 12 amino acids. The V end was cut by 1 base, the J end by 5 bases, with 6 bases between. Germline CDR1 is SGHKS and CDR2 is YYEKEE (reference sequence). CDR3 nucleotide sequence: TGTGCCAGCAGCTTGCGGAGGACTGAAGCTTTCTTT. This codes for CASSLRRTEAFF.

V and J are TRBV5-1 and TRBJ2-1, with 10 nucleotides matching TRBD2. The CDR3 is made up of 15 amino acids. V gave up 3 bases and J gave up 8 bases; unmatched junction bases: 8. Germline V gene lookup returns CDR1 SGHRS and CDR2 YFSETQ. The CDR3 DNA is TGCGCCAGCAGCTCATTAGCGGGAGGATTGCATGAGCAGTTCTTC. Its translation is CASSSLAGGLHEQFF.

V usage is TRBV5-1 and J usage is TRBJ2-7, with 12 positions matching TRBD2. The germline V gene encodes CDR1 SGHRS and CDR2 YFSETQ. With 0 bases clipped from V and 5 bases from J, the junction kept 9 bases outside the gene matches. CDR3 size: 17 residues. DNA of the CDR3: TGCGCCAGCAGCTTGGGGGCTAGCGGGAGGGTCTTGAACGAGCAGTACTTC. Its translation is CASSLGASGRVLNEQYF.